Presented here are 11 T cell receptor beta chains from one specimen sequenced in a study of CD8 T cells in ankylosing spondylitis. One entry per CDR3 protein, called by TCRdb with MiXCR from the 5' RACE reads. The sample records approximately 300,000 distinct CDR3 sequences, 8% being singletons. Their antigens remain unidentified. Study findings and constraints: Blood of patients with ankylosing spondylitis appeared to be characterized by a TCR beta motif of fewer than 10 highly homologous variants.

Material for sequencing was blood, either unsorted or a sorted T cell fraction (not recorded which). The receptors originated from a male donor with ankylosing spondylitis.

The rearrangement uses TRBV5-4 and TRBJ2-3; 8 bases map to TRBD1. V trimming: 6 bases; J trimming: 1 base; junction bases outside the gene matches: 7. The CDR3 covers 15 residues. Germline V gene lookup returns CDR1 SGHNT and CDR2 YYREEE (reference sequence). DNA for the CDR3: TGTGCCAGCACCCTAATGGACAGGGGCACAGATACGCAGTATTTT. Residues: CASTLMDRGTDTQYF.

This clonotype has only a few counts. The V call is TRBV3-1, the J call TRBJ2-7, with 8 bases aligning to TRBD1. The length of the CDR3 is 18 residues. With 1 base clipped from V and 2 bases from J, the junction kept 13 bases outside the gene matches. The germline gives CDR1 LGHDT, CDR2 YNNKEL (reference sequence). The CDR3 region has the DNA TGTGCCAGCAGCCAAGGCAATACTTTAGGACAGGGCGCCTACGAGCAGTACTTC. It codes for CASSQGNTLGQGAYEQYF.

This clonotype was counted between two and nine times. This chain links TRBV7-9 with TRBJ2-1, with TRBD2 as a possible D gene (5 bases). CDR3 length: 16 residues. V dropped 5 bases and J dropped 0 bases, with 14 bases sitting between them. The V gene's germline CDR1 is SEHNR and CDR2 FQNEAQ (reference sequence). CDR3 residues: CASSDPSKSSYNEQFF. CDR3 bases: TGTGCCAGCAGCGATCCTAGCAAGAGCTCCTACAATGAGCAGTTCTTC.

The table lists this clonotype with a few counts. The DNA for the CDR3 is TGTGCCAGCAGCTTAGAACCGACAGCCTATGGCTACACCTTC. This translates into CASSLEPTAYGYTF. The chain employs TRBV7-2 and TRBJ1-2; tentative D call: TRBD1 (5 bases). Germline values: CDR1 SGHTA, CDR2 FQGNSA. V lost 1 base and J lost 4, with 10 bases in between. The CDR3 sequence is 14 residues long.

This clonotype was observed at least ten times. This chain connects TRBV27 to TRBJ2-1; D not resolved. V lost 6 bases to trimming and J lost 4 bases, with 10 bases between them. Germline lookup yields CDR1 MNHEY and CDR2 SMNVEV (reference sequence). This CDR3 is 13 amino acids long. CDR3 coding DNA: TGTGCCAGCAGCCTCAACCTTTACAATGAGCAGTTCTTC. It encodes CASSLNLYNEQFF.

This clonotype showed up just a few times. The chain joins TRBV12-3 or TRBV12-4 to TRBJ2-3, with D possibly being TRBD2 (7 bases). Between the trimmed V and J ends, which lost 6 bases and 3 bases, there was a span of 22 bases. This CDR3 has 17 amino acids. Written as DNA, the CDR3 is TGTGCCAGCAGCCAGAGGGGGGCGGGGGCGCAGACAGATACGCAGTATTTT. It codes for CASSQRGAGAQTDTQYF.

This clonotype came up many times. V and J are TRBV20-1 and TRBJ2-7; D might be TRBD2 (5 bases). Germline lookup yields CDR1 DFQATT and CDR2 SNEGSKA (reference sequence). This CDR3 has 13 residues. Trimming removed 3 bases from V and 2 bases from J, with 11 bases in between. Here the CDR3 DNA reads TGCAGTGCTAGGAAACGGGGAACCTACGAGCAGTACTTC. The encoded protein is CSARKRGTYEQYF.

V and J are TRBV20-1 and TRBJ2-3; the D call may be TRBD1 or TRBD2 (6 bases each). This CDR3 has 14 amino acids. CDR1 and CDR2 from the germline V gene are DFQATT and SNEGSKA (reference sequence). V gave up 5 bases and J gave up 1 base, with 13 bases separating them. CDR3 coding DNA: TGCAGTGCTCCACTGGGGGGCCGCACAGATACGCAGTATTTT. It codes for CSAPLGGRTDTQYF.

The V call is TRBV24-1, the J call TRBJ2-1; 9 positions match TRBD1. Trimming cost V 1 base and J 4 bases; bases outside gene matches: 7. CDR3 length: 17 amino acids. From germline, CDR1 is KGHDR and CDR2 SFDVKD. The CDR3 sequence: CATSDFPGQGRYNEQFF. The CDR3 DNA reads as TGTGCCACCAGTGATTTCCCGGGACAGGGACGGTACAATGAGCAGTTCTTC.

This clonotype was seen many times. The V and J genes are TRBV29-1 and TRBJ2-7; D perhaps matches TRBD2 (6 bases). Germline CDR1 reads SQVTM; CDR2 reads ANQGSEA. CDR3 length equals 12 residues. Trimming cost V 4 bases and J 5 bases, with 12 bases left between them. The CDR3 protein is CSVGVWEDEQYF. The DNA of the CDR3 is TGCAGCGTTGGGGTTTGGGAGGACGAGCAGTACTTC.

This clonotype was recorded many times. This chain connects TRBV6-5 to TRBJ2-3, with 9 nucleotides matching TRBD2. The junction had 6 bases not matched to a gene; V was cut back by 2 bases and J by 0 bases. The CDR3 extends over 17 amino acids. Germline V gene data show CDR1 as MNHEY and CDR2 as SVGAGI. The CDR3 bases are TGTGCCAGCAGTTACCCCGGGCTAGCGGGAAGCACAGATACGCAGTATTTT. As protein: CASSYPGLAGSTDTQYF.